This entry describes one TCR beta chain. Its antigen is not identified. The sample comes from a study of shared clonotypes between healthy human individuals. Across the whole study: The plates for each donor numbered three CD4 naive, three CD4 memory, two CD8 naive and one CD8 memory.

Broader study findings: How much donors shared clonotypes was expected to be affected by sequencing depth.

The sorted-subset replicate PCRs were given around 190 ng DNA, which is 30,000 or so T cell genomes. TCRdb's copy holds only in-frame clones and misses some; the assay was immunoSEQ multiplex PCR. The repertoire consists of around 700,000 clones, with about 90% occurring once and the leading ten covering 24%. In the naive CD8 group, cells lacked CD45RO and were positively selected for CCR7, so terminally differentiated effector memory CD45RA+ cells were left out. The sequence was obtained from a man aged 30 to 39 in good health. The sample consisted of naive CD8+ T cells sorted from blood.

The CDR3 loop is CASSPRVQGTDTQYF. As DNA, the CDR3 is TGTGCCAGTAGTCCCCGGGTCCAGGGGACAGATACGCAGTATTTT. The chain carries TRBV19 and TRBJ2-3, with a weak D call TRBD1 (6 bases). The V and J ends lost 5 bases and 3 bases respectively, with 15 bases between them. Germline lookup yields CDR1 LNHDA and CDR2 SQIVND (reference sequence). The CDR3 sequence is 15 residues long.